This entry lists 21 T cell receptor beta chains sequenced from one sample in a study of blood T cell repertoires in COVID-19 (TCRdb year 2020). The method was the immunoSEQ multiplex PCR assay. Not all clones reach the TCRdb copy of this immuneACCESS table, which keeps in-frame sequences only. Checked studies attribute under half of the gap to unresolved V genes and leave the rest unexplained. Within this sample are about 200,000 clones, with 75% to 90% of them counted one time only. Roughly 8% of the sample is held by the ten biggest clonotypes. The sample consisted of peripheral blood. The receptors shown here come from a woman over 75 with COVID-19, enrolled during active disease.

The gene calls are TRBV6-2 or TRBV6-3 and TRBJ1-1; 10 nucleotides line up with TRBD1. The V gene's germline CDR1 is MNHEY and CDR2 SVGEGT. After removal of 6 bases from V and 7 bases from J, the junction contained 11 bases not matched to a gene. The CDR3 has 15 amino acids. The CDR3 here is CASSPYRQGAIEAFF. The CDR3 bases are TGTGCCAGCAGCCCCTATCGACAGGGGGCGATTGAAGCTTTCTTT.

The chain joins TRBV6-2 or TRBV6-3 to TRBJ2-1, with D possibly being TRBD1 (6 bases). Trimming took 3 bases from V and 6 from J, leaving 9 bases between them. CDR1 and CDR2 from the germline V gene are MNHEY and SVGEGT. The CDR3 totals 13 residues. The CDR3 region has the DNA TGTGCCAGCAGTTATTACAGGGTCAATGAGCAGTTCTTC. Amino acid sequence: CASSYYRVNEQFF.

The genes are TRBV5-1 and TRBJ1-6, with TRBD1 matching 8 bases. Germline V CDR1 and CDR2: SGHRS, YFSETQ. The CDR3 has 15 residues. The J segment lost 8 bases and the V segment lost 1 base, leaving 5 bases of the junction unmatched. The CDR3: CASSLSQGVDSPLHF. The CDR3 region has the DNA TGCGCCAGCAGCTTGTCACAGGGGGTGGATTCACCCCTCCACTTT.

This clone has a single count. The V and J genes are TRBV5-4 and TRBJ2-3; D is unresolved. V was shortened by 0 bases and J by 1 base, with 3 bases between the two germline ends. The germline V gene encodes CDR1 SGHNT and CDR2 YYREEE (reference sequence). CDR3 length: 13 residues. CDR3 nucleotides: TGTGCCAGCAGCTTGGTCGGCACAGATACGCAGTATTTT. Translating gives CASSLVGTDTQYF.

This chain joins TRBV3-1 (or the pseudogene TRBV3-2) and TRBJ2-7; 8 bases match TRBD1. J lost 6 bases, V lost 5 bases, and 9 bases had no gene match. Germline V CDR1 and CDR2: LGHDT, YNNKEL (reference sequence). This CDR3 region has 14 residues. The CDR3 sequence is CASSSRTGTAEQYF. CDR3 DNA: TGTGCCAGCAGCTCCCGGACAGGGACAGCCGAGCAGTACTTC.

The J gene is TRBJ2-4, the V gene TRBV18; 7 nucleotides align to TRBD1. V was pared by 6 bases and J by 1 base, with 12 bases of the junction left unmatched. CDR1 and CDR2 from the germline V gene are KGHSH and LQKENI. This CDR3 contains 17 residues. The CDR3: CASSPGTGVLAKNIQYF. In nucleotides, the CDR3 is TGTGCCAGCTCCCCCGGCACAGGGGTCCTGGCCAAAAACATTCAGTACTTC.

This clone was picked up one time. This rearrangement joins TRBV7-2 to TRBJ2-3; 12 positions match TRBD2. The V and J ends lost 5 bases and 6 bases, in that order; junction bases with no gene match: 9. Looked up from germline, CDR1 is SGHTA and CDR2 is FQGNSA. The CDR3 consists of 16 residues. Written as DNA, the CDR3 is TGTGCCAGCAGCCAGACTAGCGGGGGCCTAAAGGATACGCAGTATTTT. Translated: CASSQTSGGLKDTQYF.

V gene TRBV19 combines with J gene TRBJ1-4; D not resolved. Germline assignment: CDR1 LNHDA and CDR2 SQIVND (reference sequence). CDR3 length equals 15 residues. The V and J ends lost 5 bases and 5 bases respectively, with 15 bases between them. Written as DNA, the CDR3 is TGTGCCAGTAGTTTCAGGTGGAGGGAGAATGAAAAACTGTTTTTT. Translating gives CASSFRWRENEKLFF.

This clone showed up just a few times. The V call is TRBV10-1, the J call TRBJ1-1, with D perhaps matching TRBD1 (6 bases). From germline, CDR1 is WNHNN and CDR2 SYGVQD (reference sequence). V was shortened by 5 bases and J by 1 base, with 17 bases between the two germline ends. CDR3 length equals 16 residues. The CDR3 reads CASSFTGSAGNTEAFF. The CDR3, as DNA: TGCGCCAGCAGTTTCACAGGGTCGGCAGGGAACACTGAAGCTTTCTTT.

The chain has TRBV4-2 and TRBJ1-1; D not resolved. Trimming took off 4 bases at V and 4 bases at J, with 10 bases between the two ends. The CDR3 is 13 amino acids. Germline CDR1 reads LGHNA; CDR2 reads YNFKEQ. CDR3 bases: TGTGCCAGCAGCCTAACGGGAGGCACTGAAGCTTTCTTT. Translated, it gives CASSLTGGTEAFF.

The V and J genes are TRBV15 and TRBJ1-4; the D gene is possibly TRBD1 (5 bases). The CDR3 contains 16 residues. V lost 0 bases and J 0 bases, leaving 8 bases between the germline ends. The germline CDR1 and CDR2 sequences are LNHNV and YYDKDF (reference sequence). The CDR3 nucleotides are TGTGCCACCAGCAGAGACAGGGCTGCAACTAATGAAAAACTGTTTTTT. The encoded protein is CATSRDRAATNEKLFF.

The chain joins TRBV9 to TRBJ1-5; 10 nucleotides match TRBD1. The CDR3 is 14 amino acids. The V gene's germline CDR1 is SGDLS and CDR2 YYNGEE. Trimming cost V 5 bases and J 2 bases; bases outside gene matches: 1. This CDR3 is CASRGTGGNQPQHF. The CDR3 region has the DNA TGTGCCAGCAGGGGGACAGGGGGCAATCAGCCCCAGCATTTT.

The V and J genes are TRBV27 and TRBJ1-6; D may be TRBD1 (6 bases). Germline V gene lookup returns CDR1 MNHEY and CDR2 SMNVEV (reference sequence). This CDR3 spans 15 amino acids. The V gene lost 6 bases and the J gene lost 7 bases, with 16 bases spanning the gap. The CDR3 DNA reads TGTGCCAGCAGCAACTACAGGGATGCAAATTCACCCCTCCACTTT. This translates into CASSNYRDANSPLHF.

J is TRBJ1-2 and V is TRBV4-2; 12 bases line up with TRBD1. Germline CDR1 is LGHNA and CDR2 is YNFKEQ. V was pared by 4 bases and J by 6 bases, with 9 bases of the junction left unmatched. The CDR3 spans 16 residues. This chain's CDR3 is CASSLAPGQGAHGYTF. The CDR3 DNA sequence: TGTGCCAGCAGCCTCGCCCCGGGACAGGGGGCTCATGGCTACACCTTC.

About this clone itself: Other nucleotide sequences in the sample specify the same CDR3. Written as DNA, the CDR3 is TGTGCCAGCTCACCAACGGTTGATACGCAGTATTTT. It specifies CASSPTVDTQYF. The rearrangement uses TRBV18 and TRBJ2-3; D gene uncertain. Per germline, CDR1 KGHSH and CDR2 LQKENI. The germline V and J ends were trimmed by 2 bases and 6 bases, with 6 bases remaining between them. This CDR3 has 12 residues.

The V gene is TRBV19, the J gene TRBJ2-3; D may be TRBD1 (5 bases). Germline CDR1 and CDR2: LNHDA and SQIVND (reference sequence). This CDR3 region has 14 residues. Trimming stripped 4 bases from V and 4 bases from J, with 12 bases between. The CDR3 loop is CASSTQGRPDTQYF. The CDR3 DNA is TGTGCCAGTAGTACCCAGGGCAGGCCAGATACGCAGTATTTT. The whole variable domain, remainder taken from reference TRBV19 and TRBJ2-3, is DGGITQSPKYLFRKEGQNVTLSCEQNLNHDAMYWYRQDPGQGLRLIYYSQIVNDFQKGDIAEGYSVSREKKESFPLTVTSAQKNPTAFYLCASSTQGRPDTQYFGPGTRLTVL.

This clone was detected only once. The chain couples TRBV5-1 to TRBJ1-6; maybe TRBD1 (6 bases). V dropped 1 base and J dropped 5 bases, with 7 bases sitting between them. Germline V gives CDR1 SGHRS, CDR2 YFSETQ. The CDR3 has 14 amino acids. CDR3 sequence (DNA): TGCGCCAGCAGCTTGAACAGGGATAATTCACCCCTCCACTTT. Translating it yields CASSLNRDNSPLHF.

The rearrangement uses TRBV6-5 and TRBJ1-1; D gene unclear. The CDR3 length is 15 residues. Germline V gives CDR1 MNHEY, CDR2 SVGAGI. Trimming shortened V by 0 bases and J by 1 base, and 9 bases separated the two germline ends. The CDR3 bases are TGTGCCAGCAGTTACTCTACAGATTCGAACACTGAAGCTTTCTTT. Protein sequence: CASSYSTDSNTEAFF.

V usage is TRBV21-1 and J usage is TRBJ2-3; the table's D call of TRBD2 was not tested on the DNA. TRBV21-1 is labeled a pseudogene. This CDR3 spans 13 amino acids. CDR3 protein: CASSSRTRDTQYF. In DNA form, the CDR3 reads TGTGCCAGCAGCTCCCGGACTAGGGATACGCAGTATTTT.

This clone showed up just a few times. The chain employs TRBV28 and TRBJ1-3; 7 bases agree with TRBD1. Germline CDR1 reads MDHEN; CDR2 reads SYDVKM. CDR3 length equals 15 residues. V shed 3 bases and J 0 bases; nucleotides not matched to a gene: 2. The DNA of the CDR3 is TGTGCCAGCAGTTTTGGGACAGTCTCTGGAAACACCATATATTTT. It is translated as CASSFGTVSGNTIYF.

J is TRBJ1-2 and V is TRBV18; tentatively, D is TRBD1 (6 bases). The length of the CDR3 is 15 residues. CDR1 is KGHSH, CDR2 LQKENI, per germline. V gave up 3 bases and J gave up 3 bases, with 14 bases separating them. The CDR3 here is CASSPRGILDYGYTF. CDR3 DNA: TGTGCCAGCTCACCTAGGGGGATATTGGACTATGGCTACACCTTC.